The next 16 T cell receptor beta chains were all read from a single sample in a study of blood T cell repertoires in COVID-19. Method: immunoSEQ multiplex PCR; TCRdb's copy keeps in-frame clones and lacks some. The sample has fewer than 85,000 clones, 70% to 80% seen once; the top ten hold approximately 34%. Sequenced input: peripheral blood. All receptors come from a woman aged 65 to 85 with acute or convalescent COVID-19.

The chain joins TRBV15 to TRBJ2-5; possible D gene TRBD2, 6 bases. The CDR3 consists of 14 residues. Trimming cost V 1 base and J 2 bases, with 8 bases left between them. Germline values: CDR1 LNHNV, CDR2 YYDKDF (reference sequence). The DNA for the CDR3 is TGTGCCACCAGCAGAGCGGGGGTACAAGAGACCCAGTACTTC. This sequence encodes CATSRAGVQETQYF.

The chain links TRBV30 to TRBJ1-1, with D unresolved. CDR1 GTSNPN and CDR2 SVGIG come from the germline V gene (reference sequence). Trimming took off 2 bases at V and 2 bases at J, with 12 bases between the two ends. The CDR3 consists of 14 residues. The CDR3 region is CAWSIGRLNTEAFF. CDR3 DNA: TGTGCCTGGAGTATCGGCAGACTAAACACTGAAGCTTTCTTT.

The chain uses TRBV21-1 and TRBJ2-1; TRBD2 is taken as the D call from the table, unchecked against the DNA. TRBV21-1 is a documented pseudogene. The CDR3 loop spans 15 amino acids. CDR3 coding DNA: TGTGCCAGCAGCAAATACGGAGGGGAGGCGGTTGAGCAGTTCTTC. It translates to CASSKYGGEAVEQFF.

The rearrangement uses TRBV24-1 and TRBJ2-2; a weak D match, TRBD1 (5 bases). The germline CDR1 and CDR2 sequences are KGHDR and SFDVKD. With 7 bases removed from V and 5 bases from J, the gap between germline ends came to 13 bases. CDR3 length: 14 residues. The CDR3: CATSDRRLTGELFF. Here the CDR3 DNA reads TGTGCCACCAGCGACAGAAGATTGACCGGGGAGCTGTTTTTT.

The chain has TRBV28 and TRBJ2-7; 7 bases match TRBD2. The V and J ends lost 4 bases and 3 bases, in that order; junction bases with no gene match: 15. The CDR3 runs 17 residues. Germline CDR1 reads MDHEN; CDR2 reads SYDVKM. Here the CDR3 reads CASSSRSGKWGNYEQYF. As DNA, the CDR3 is TGTGCCAGCAGTTCTCGGAGCGGGAAGTGGGGAAACTACGAGCAGTACTTC.

The chain recombines TRBV27 with TRBJ2-1; 7 bases fit TRBD1. CDR1 is MNHEY, CDR2 SMNVEV, per germline (reference sequence). V dropped 5 bases and J dropped 3; count of bases not matched to a gene: 7. The CDR3 contains 15 residues. The CDR3 sequence: CASSPRTGNYNEQFF. DNA for the CDR3: TGTGCCAGCAGTCCCCGGACAGGAAACTACAATGAGCAGTTCTTC.

The chain joins TRBV10-3 to TRBJ1-1; D uncertain. Germline V CDR1 and CDR2: ENHRY, SYGVKD. The CDR3 covers 11 residues. With 6 bases removed from V and 2 bases from J, the gap between germline ends came to 4 bases. Here the CDR3 reads CAIRQNTEAFF. CDR3 in DNA: TGTGCCATCAGACAAAACACTGAAGCTTTCTTT.

The gene calls are TRBV4-2 and TRBJ2-1, with 10 bases matching TRBD2. Germline CDR1 is LGHNA and CDR2 is YNFKEQ. The CDR3 spans 21 residues. V dropped 0 bases and J dropped 0; count of bases not matched to a gene: 14. This chain's CDR3 is CASSQDSGTSASPSSYNEQFF. CDR3 coding DNA: TGTGCCAGCAGCCAAGATTCTGGGACTAGCGCGTCCCCCAGCTCCTACAATGAGCAGTTCTTC.

This sequence joins TRBV12-3 or TRBV12-4 and TRBJ1-1; 7 nucleotides align to TRBD1. The CDR3 sequence is 11 residues long. The trim removed 5 bases at V and 14 bases at J, leaving 8 bases unmatched. CDR3 region: CASSQRQGRFF. The DNA of the CDR3 is TGTGCCAGCAGTCAGCGACAGGGAAGGTTCTTT.

The V gene is TRBV5-1, the J gene TRBJ1-1; 8 positions agree with TRBD1. Germline-derived CDR1 and CDR2 are SGHRS and YFSETQ. There are 14 residues in the CDR3. J lost 5 bases, V lost 0 bases, and 3 bases had no gene match. The CDR3 is CASSLGDRRTEAFF. The CDR3 DNA is TGCGCCAGCAGCTTGGGGGACAGGAGGACTGAAGCTTTCTTT.

The chain carries TRBV28 and TRBJ1-4, with a possible D match to TRBD1 (5 bases). V shed 4 bases and J shed 8 bases, with 17 bases lying between them. CDR1 and CDR2 from the germline V gene are MDHEN and SYDVKM. The CDR3 is 15 amino acids. CDR3 nucleotide sequence: TGTGCCAGCAGTTCCGGAGGGGCCTTGGGGGAAAAACTGTTTTTT. Encoded protein: CASSSGGALGEKLFF.

The chain has TRBV6-1 and TRBJ2-1; TRBD1 agrees at 7 bases. The CDR3 has 17 amino acids. Germline-derived CDR1 and CDR2 are MNHNS and SASEGT. V lost 4 bases to trimming and J lost 0 bases; unmatched junction nucleotides: 9. DNA of the CDR3: TGTGCCAGCAGTGTCCTGACAGGGCTAGGCTCCTACAATGAGCAGTTCTTC. Its protein is CASSVLTGLGSYNEQFF.

The CDR3 DNA follows: TGTGCCAGCAGTGACCTGACAGGGGGAAATGAAAAACTGTTTTTT. Its protein is CASSDLTGGNEKLFF. This chain links TRBV2 with TRBJ1-4; 9 nucleotides line up with TRBD1. Germline CDR1 reads SNHLY; CDR2 reads FYNNEI. V trimming: 3 bases; J trimming: 5 bases; junction bases outside the gene matches: 4. The CDR3 sequence is 15 residues long. Looking up the rest from reference TRBV2 and TRBJ1-4 gives the full variable domain: EPEVTQTPSHQVTQMGQEVILRCVPISNHLYFYWYRQILGQKVEFLVSFYNNEISEKSEIFDDQFSVERPDGSNFTLKIRSTKLEDSAMYFCASSDLTGGNEKLFFGSGTQLSVL.

This clone was counted between two and nine times. In DNA form, the CDR3 reads TGCGCCAGCAGCTTTTCAAACTTACTACAGGGGCCCGATTCGGACACCGGGGAGCTGTTTTTT. Translating gives CASSFSNLLQGPDSDTGELFF. V usage is TRBV5-1 and J usage is TRBJ2-2, with 7 bases fitting TRBD1. V gave up 2 bases and J gave up 3 bases; unmatched junction bases: 22. Per the germline V gene, CDR1 is SGHRS and CDR2 is YFSETQ. The CDR3 runs 21 residues.

The V call is TRBV3-1 (or the pseudogene TRBV3-2), the J call TRBJ1-2; TRBD1 agrees at 11 bases. V was pared by 3 bases and J by 10 bases, with 4 bases of the junction left unmatched. CDR3 length: 13 residues. Looked up from germline, CDR1 is LGHDT and CDR2 is YNNKEL (reference sequence). This CDR3 reads CASSQGTGGSYTF. DNA for the CDR3: TGTGCCAGCAGCCAGGGGACAGGGGGTTCCTACACCTTC.

This clone has only a few counts. The chain joins TRBV4-3 to TRBJ1-2, with TRBD1 identical over 9 bases. The CDR3 contains 13 residues. V gave up 8 bases and J gave up 6 bases; unmatched junction bases: 7. Germline V gene data show CDR1 as LGHNA and CDR2 as YSLEER. CDR3: CASGTGTDDGYTF. The CDR3 bases are TGCGCCAGCGGGACAGGGACAGACGATGGCTACACCTTC.